Listed below are T cell receptor beta chains from one sample, sequenced in a study of blood T cell repertoires in COVID-19. The assay was immunoSEQ multiplex PCR, and TCRdb's table has in-frame clones only and misses some. Counted here are under 200,000 clones, around four fifths occurring once; the ten biggest clones make up approximately 14%. Material for sequencing was peripheral blood. These TCRs come from a woman aged 70-85 years with COVID-19, enrolled during active disease. CDR3s include the opening cysteine and the closing phenylalanine or tryptophan. Expanded clones get a size class; other rows say once, few or many, or leave the size out.

clone size	V gene	CDR3 protein
-	TRBV6-5	CASSYHGLALGELFF
-	TRBV3-1/TRBV3-2	CASSQVATGRAPLHF
-	TRBV2	CASSEYGTDTQYF
-	TRBV18	CASSQDRGKQETQYF
-	TRBV20-1	CSVGALAAFF
-	TRBV5-1	CASSGLDSYGYTF
-	TRBV5-1	CASSFSRGDGNTIYF
once	TRBV18	CASSPLRDSNTEAFF
-	TRBV24-1	CATGGASGDPYEQYF
-	TRBV19	CASSRFGTEYNEQFF
-	TRBV29-1	CSVQGYLAASTDTQYF
-	TRBV5-1	CASSLTGSEAFF
-	TRBV18	CASSLAPPGGQRETIDYNEQFF
-	TRBV2	CASSENRGADEKLFF
-	TRBV28	CASSFDRGSNEQFF
-	TRBV28	CASSPDTYRGYTF
-	TRBV18	CASSPLFDRATEAFF
-	TRBV7-2	CASSLLSNTEAFF
-	TRBV6-5	CASRAVQRQETQYF
-	TRBV9	CASSSGGGANTEAFF
-	TRBV14	CASSQDLGGYGYTF
-	TRBV3-1/TRBV3-2	CASSQAAGGHEQYF
once	TRBV27	CASSFTGTGLHEQYF
-	TRBV28	CASSFSPNTEAFF
few	TRBV25-1	CASSVSGSPYNEQFF
-	TRBV6-1	CASSEFRGRTEAFF
few	TRBV10-3	CAITKQGIFRGNTIYF
-	TRBV12-3/TRBV12-4	CASRNLRGGEAFF
-	TRBV29-1	CSVGGAVSGNTIYF
-	TRBV12-3/TRBV12-4	CASSLRPDSPLHF
few	TRBV2	CASSGDSYEQYF
-	TRBV5-1	CASSPQQQETQYF
-	TRBV6-1	CASSEFAVGYTF
-	TRBV5-4	CASSFKGAGSPLHF
few	TRBV2	CASRGQVEEQFF
-	TRBV2	CASSGTSNYGYTF
-	TRBV27	CASSLSPRGSNQPQHF
once	TRBV5-4	CASSAGTRETQYF
-	TRBV3-1/TRBV3-2	CASSPRGINGYTF
-	TRBV5-1	CASSLGGGAYNEQFF
-	TRBV4-1	CASSQGRQGDQPQHF
-	TRBV18	CASSPGAGGETQYF
-	TRBV14	CASSQDPETQYF
-	TRBV6-5	CASRNPTGYGYTF
few	TRBV5-6	CASSPPGQGTNEQFF
-	TRBV7-8	CASVEGGETQYF